This T cell receptor beta chain was recovered during a study of breast tumors, draining lymph nodes, adjacent tissues. Study-wide points: Compared with lymph nodes, tumors were less diverse; compared with nontumor tissue, more.

Trimming cost V 5 bases and J 0 bases, with 8 bases left between them. Germline CDR1 is MDHEN and CDR2 is SYDVKM. The CDR3 runs to 15 residues. This clonotype was detected ten times or more. What it binds is not known. The lymph nodes were axillary draining lymph nodes from breast cancer patients. MiXCR, run by TCRdb on the multiplex PCR reads, gives a single entry per CDR3 protein. The data contain 200,000 to 300,000 distinct CDR3 sequences, around 31% of them singletons. This receptor was taken from a female donor with breast cancer. Some clones in this sample may be carry-over from other donors' samples. The chain couples TRBV28 to TRBJ2-6; D ambiguous. The sample comprised axillary lymph node tissue. CDR3 nucleotides: TGTGCCAGCAGTCGCGACCCCTCTGGGGCCAACGTCCTGACTTTC. Its protein is CASSRDPSGANVLTF.